One and the same sample provided the 20 T cell receptor beta chains below, sequenced in a study of T cell responses to AZD1222 COVID-19 vaccine. Using immunoSEQ multiplex PCR, the repertoire was profiled, and TCRdb retains in-frame clones only, with some absent. The data contain under 110,000 clones, around nine tenths of them singletons. Here the sequenced sample was peripheral blood, taken on day 0 of AZD1222 vaccination. The source of these receptors is an adult in good health.

Comment on this clone: Since no conserved phenylalanine or tryptophan closes the CDR3, a read error is the likely cause. No DNA is shown, since the ends of the CDR3 on it are uncertain; the CDR3 is the one TCRdb lists. The J gene is TRBJ1-2, the V gene TRBV28. Germline V CDR1 and CDR2: MDHEN, SYDVKM. The CDR3 spans 13 amino acids, including both terminal residues. The CDR3 spells CASSSSGTTGHSS.

The rearrangement joins TRBV19 to TRBJ1-1; no clear D. Germline-derived CDR1 and CDR2 are LNHDA and SQIVND (reference sequence). The CDR3 length is 15 residues. V was clipped by 5 bases and J by 3 bases, with 16 bases between them. CDR3 sequence (DNA): TGTGCCAGTAGTCCTGCGATTCCGTGGGACACTGAAGCTTTCTTT. Its protein product is CASSPAIPWDTEAFF.

The rearrangement links TRBV28 to TRBJ1-1; 9 bases are a match to TRBD1. J lost 5 bases, V lost 6 bases, and 7 bases had no gene match. The germline gives CDR1 MDHEN, CDR2 SYDVKM. This CDR3 spans 14 amino acids. The CDR3 reads CASRTGTGWTEAFF. The CDR3 bases are TGTGCCAGCAGAACCGGGACAGGGTGGACTGAAGCTTTCTTT.

V usage is TRBV5-1 and J usage is TRBJ1-4; maybe TRBD1 (5 bases). Germline CDR1 is SGHRS and CDR2 is YFSETQ. The CDR3 extends over 14 amino acids. V lost 4 bases and J 3 bases, leaving 10 bases between the germline ends. CDR3 protein: CASSREGPNEKLFF. The CDR3 bases are TGCGCCAGCAGCCGGGAGGGGCCTAATGAAAAACTGTTTTTT.

V gene TRBV27 combines with J gene TRBJ2-5; TRBD2 matches 10 bases. V gave up 7 bases and J gave up 2 bases; unmatched junction bases: 7. This CDR3 has 15 amino acids. Germline V gives CDR1 MNHEY, CDR2 SMNVEV (reference sequence). CDR3 region: CASMGLAGDQETQYF. CDR3 coding DNA: TGTGCCAGCATGGGGCTAGCGGGGGATCAAGAGACCCAGTACTTC.

The genes are TRBV28 and TRBJ1-4, with a possible D match to TRBD1 (5 bases). The CDR3 totals 14 residues. CDR1 and CDR2 from the germline V gene are MDHEN and SYDVKM. V was clipped by 6 bases and J by 6 bases, with 14 bases between them. CDR3 DNA: TGTGCCAGCAGCTCCCCGGGGCGATATGAAAAACTGTTTTTT. Amino acid sequence: CASSSPGRYEKLFF. Supplemented by reference TRBV28 and TRBJ1-4, the full variable domain reads DVKVTQSSRYLVKRTGEKVFLECVQDMDHENMFWYRQDPGLGLRLIYFSYDVKMKEKGDIPEGYSVSREKKERFSLILESASTNQTSMYLCASSSPGRYEKLFFGSGTQLSVL.

V is TRBV10-3 and J is TRBJ1-6, with no clear D. The CDR3 totals 14 residues. CDR1 ENHRY and CDR2 SYGVKD come from the germline V gene. Between the trimmed V and J ends, which lost 6 bases and 7 bases, there was a span of 13 bases. The DNA of the CDR3 is TGTGCCATCAGATATGAGGGCGGGAATTCACCCCTCCACTTT. Translated, it gives CAIRYEGGNSPLHF.

The chain recombines TRBV28 with TRBJ1-5; D unclear. This CDR3 has 14 amino acids. V was clipped by 5 bases and J by 7 bases, with 15 bases between them. The V gene's germline CDR1 is MDHEN and CDR2 SYDVKM. This chain's CDR3 is CASSPTAPRQPQHF. In nucleotides, the CDR3 is TGTGCCAGCAGTCCCACGGCCCCCAGGCAGCCCCAGCATTTT.

This clone qualifies as medium-sized. CDR3 in amino acids: CASSDSRPPQKWNTEAFF. The CDR3 bases are TGTGCCAGCAGTGACTCCAGACCGCCACAAAAATGGAACACTGAAGCTTTCTTT. This chain connects TRBV6-4 to TRBJ1-1; D remains unclear. The length of the CDR3 is 18 residues. Per germline, CDR1 MRHNA and CDR2 SNTAGT. Trimming took off 0 bases at V and 1 base at J, with 18 bases between the two ends.

This clone has only a few counts. The chain recombines TRBV6-6 with TRBJ2-7; D is possibly TRBD1 or TRBD2 (5 bases each). The germline gives CDR1 MNHNY, CDR2 SVGAGI (reference sequence). With 5 bases removed from V and 2 bases from J, the gap between germline ends came to 22 bases. The CDR3 consists of 17 residues. The CDR3 DNA reads TGTGCCAGCAGTCGCGACAGTGGGGCTGGGGGTGCCTACGAGCAGTACTTC. Protein: CASSRDSGAGGAYEQYF.

This clone showed up just once. The J gene is TRBJ1-6, the V gene TRBV5-4, with 7 bases matching TRBD1. The germline CDR1 and CDR2 sequences are SGHNT and YYREEE (reference sequence). With V trimmed by 5 bases and J by 8 bases, 10 bases remained unmatched. The CDR3 is made up of 15 amino acids. In DNA form, the CDR3 reads TGTGCCAGCAGAAACCTAGACAGGGATGATTCACCCCTCCACTTT. It yields the protein CASRNLDRDDSPLHF. Full variable domain (rest looked up from reference TRBV5-4 and TRBJ1-6): ETGVTQSPTHLIKTRGQQVTLRCSSQSGHNTVSWYQQALGQGPQFIFQYYREEENGRGNFPPRFSGLQFPNYSSELNVNALELDDSALYLCASRNLDRDDSPLHFGNGTRLTVT.

This clone came up a few times. This chain uses TRBV5-4 with TRBJ2-2, with D possibly TRBD1 on 6 matching bases. V lost 1 base, J lost 4 bases, and 8 bases lay in between. This CDR3 contains 14 residues. CDR1 SGHNT and CDR2 YYREEE come from the germline V gene (reference sequence). The CDR3 DNA follows: TGTGCCAGCAGCTTGATAGGGGGCACCGGGGAGCTGTTTTTT. This gives the protein CASSLIGGTGELFF.

The V call is TRBV6-6, the J call TRBJ1-1, with unresolved D. This CDR3 region has 15 residues. Germline CDR1 MNHNY, CDR2 SVGAGI (reference sequence). V lost 3 bases, J lost 4 bases, and 15 bases lay in between. CDR3 coding DNA: TGTGCCAGCAGTTATTCGGCGAGTAAGGGCACTGAAGCTTTCTTT. Translation: CASSYSASKGTEAFF.

The chain recombines TRBV5-1 with TRBJ1-6; a weak D match, TRBD1 (6 bases). The germline V gene encodes CDR1 SGHRS and CDR2 YFSETQ. There are 14 residues in the CDR3. V lost 4 bases and J lost 10, with 15 bases in between. DNA for the CDR3: TGCGCCAGCAGCCGTGACGGGGGGCGATCACCCCTCCACTTT. Translating gives CASSRDGGRSPLHF. The full variable domain, its missing parts supplied by reference TRBV5-1 and TRBJ1-6, is KAGVTQTPRYLIKTRGQQVTLSCSPISGHRSVSWYQQTPGQGLQFLFEYFSETQRNKGNFPGRFSGRQFSNSRSEMNVSTLELGDSALYLCASSRDGGRSPLHFGNGTRLTVT.

The V call is TRBV6-5, the J call TRBJ1-1; D unresolved. Germline loops: CDR1 MNHEY, CDR2 SVGAGI. CDR3 length equals 14 residues. Trimming cost V 0 bases and J 2 bases, with 7 bases left between them. As DNA, the CDR3 is TGTGCCAGCAGTTACTCTACAACCAACACTGAAGCTTTCTTT. Amino acids: CASSYSTTNTEAFF.

This clone was seen just once. This rearrangement joins TRBV6-1 to TRBJ1-4; D uncertain. From germline, CDR1 is MNHNS and CDR2 SASEGT. This CDR3 is built from 16 residues. The V gene lost 0 bases and the J gene lost 6 bases, with 14 bases spanning the gap. The CDR3 DNA follows: TGTGCCAGCAGTGAAGCGCTAAGCAGGAGCTATGAAAAACTGTTTTTT. Amino acids: CASSEALSRSYEKLFF.

J is TRBJ2-3 and V is TRBV9; weak D call: TRBD1 (5 bases). This CDR3 is 17 amino acids long. Between the trimmed V and J ends, which lost 4 bases and 2 bases, there was a span of 20 bases. The germline V gene has CDR1 SGDLS and CDR2 YYNGEE. The CDR3 spells CASSPRQGVYPTDTQYF. CDR3 DNA sequence: TGTGCCAGCAGCCCACGGCAGGGCGTTTATCCCACAGATACGCAGTATTTT.

V and J are TRBV5-5 and TRBJ2-7; the match to TRBD2 covers 11 bases. Germline V CDR1 and CDR2: SGHKS, YYEKEE (reference sequence). This CDR3 region has 14 residues. The V gene end was trimmed by 1 base and the J gene end by 4 bases; junction bases not matched to a gene: 1. The CDR3 nucleotides read TGTGCCAGCAGCTTGACTAGCGGGGGTTACGAGCAGTACTTC. Translation gives CASSLTSGGYEQYF. Complete variable domain (other parts from reference TRBV5-5 and TRBJ2-7): DAGVTQSPTHLIKTRGQQVTLRCSPISGHKSVSWYQQVLGQGPQFIFQYYEKEERGRGNFPDRFSARQFPNYSSELNVNALLLGDSALYLCASSLTSGGYEQYFGPGTRLTVT.

The CDR3 sequence is CASSLARYEQYF. Here the CDR3 DNA reads TGTGCCAGCAGTTTAGCGCGCTACGAGCAGTACTTC. This sequence joins TRBV12-3 or TRBV12-4 and TRBJ2-7, with D uncertain. This CDR3 spans 12 amino acids. V was clipped by 0 bases and J by 3 bases, with 3 bases between them.

The chain links TRBV10-1 to TRBJ1-1; 7 positions agree with TRBD1. The germline gives CDR1 WNHNN, CDR2 SYGVQD (reference sequence). CDR3 length: 13 amino acids. The ends lost 2 bases at V and 12 bases at J; junction bases unmatched: 9. CDR3 residues: CASSENRGAGTFF. As DNA, the CDR3 is TGCGCCAGCAGTGAGAACAGGGGAGCAGGAACTTTCTTT.